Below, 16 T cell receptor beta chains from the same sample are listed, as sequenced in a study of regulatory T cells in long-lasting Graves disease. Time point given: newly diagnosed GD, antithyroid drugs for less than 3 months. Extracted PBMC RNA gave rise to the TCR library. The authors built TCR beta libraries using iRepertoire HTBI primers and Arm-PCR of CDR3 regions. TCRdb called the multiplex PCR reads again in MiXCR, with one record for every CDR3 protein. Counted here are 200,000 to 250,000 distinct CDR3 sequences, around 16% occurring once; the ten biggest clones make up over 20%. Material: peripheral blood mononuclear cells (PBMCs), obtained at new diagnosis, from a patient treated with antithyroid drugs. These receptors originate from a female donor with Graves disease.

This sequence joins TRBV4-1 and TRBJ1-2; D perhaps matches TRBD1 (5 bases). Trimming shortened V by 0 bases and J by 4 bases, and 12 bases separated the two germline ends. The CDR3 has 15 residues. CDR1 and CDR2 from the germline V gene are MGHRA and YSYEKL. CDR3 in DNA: TGCGCCAGCAGCCAAGATAGTGTAGGGGCCTATGGCTACACCTTC. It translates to CASSQDSVGAYGYTF.

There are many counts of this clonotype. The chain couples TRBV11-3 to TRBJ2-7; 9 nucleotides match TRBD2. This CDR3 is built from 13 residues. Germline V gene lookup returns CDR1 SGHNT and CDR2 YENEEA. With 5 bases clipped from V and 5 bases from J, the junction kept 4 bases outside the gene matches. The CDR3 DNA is TGTGCCAGCAGCCGCGGGAGGGATCACGAGCAGTACTTC. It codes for CASSRGRDHEQYF.

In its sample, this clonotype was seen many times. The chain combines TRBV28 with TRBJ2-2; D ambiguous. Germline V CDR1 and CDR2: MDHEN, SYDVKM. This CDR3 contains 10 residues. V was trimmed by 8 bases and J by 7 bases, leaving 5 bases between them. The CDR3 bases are TGTGCCAGCGCCGGCGGGGAGCTGTTTTTT. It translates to CASAGGELFF.

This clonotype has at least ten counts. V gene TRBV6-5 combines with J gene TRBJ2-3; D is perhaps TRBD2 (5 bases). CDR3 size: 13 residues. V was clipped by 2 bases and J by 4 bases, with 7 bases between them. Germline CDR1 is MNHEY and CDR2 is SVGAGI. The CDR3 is CASSYGGPDTQYF. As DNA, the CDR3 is TGTGCCAGCAGTTACGGCGGGCCAGATACGCAGTATTTT.

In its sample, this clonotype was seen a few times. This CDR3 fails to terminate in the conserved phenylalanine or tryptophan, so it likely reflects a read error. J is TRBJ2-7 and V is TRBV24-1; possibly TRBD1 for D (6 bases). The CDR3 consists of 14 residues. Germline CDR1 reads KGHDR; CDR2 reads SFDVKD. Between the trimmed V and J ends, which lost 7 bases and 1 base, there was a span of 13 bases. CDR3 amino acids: CATRGAGPSYEQYS. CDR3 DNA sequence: TGTGCCACCAGGGGGGCGGGCCCATCCTACGAGCAGTACTCC.

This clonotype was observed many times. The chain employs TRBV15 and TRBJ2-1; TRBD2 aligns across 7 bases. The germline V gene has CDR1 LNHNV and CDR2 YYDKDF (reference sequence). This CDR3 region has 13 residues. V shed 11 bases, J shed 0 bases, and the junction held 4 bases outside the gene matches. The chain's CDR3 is CAAGTNSYNEQFF. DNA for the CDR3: TGTGCCGCCGGGACTAACTCCTACAATGAGCAGTTCTTC.

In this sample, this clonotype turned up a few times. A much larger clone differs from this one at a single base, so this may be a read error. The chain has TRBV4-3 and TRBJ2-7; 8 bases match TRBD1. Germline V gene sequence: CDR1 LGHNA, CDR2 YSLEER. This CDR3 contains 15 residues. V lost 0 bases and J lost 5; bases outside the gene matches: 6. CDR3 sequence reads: CASSQDETGAHEQYF. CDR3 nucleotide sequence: TGCGCCAGCAGCCAAGATGAGACAGGGGCCCACGAGCAGTACTTC.

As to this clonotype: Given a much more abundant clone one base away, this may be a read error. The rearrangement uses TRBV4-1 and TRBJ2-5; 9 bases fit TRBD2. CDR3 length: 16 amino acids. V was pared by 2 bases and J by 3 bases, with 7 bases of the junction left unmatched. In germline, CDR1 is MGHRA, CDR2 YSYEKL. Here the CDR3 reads CASSQPTSGVKETQYF. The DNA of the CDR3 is TGCGCCAGCAGCCAACCGACTAGCGGAGTCAAAGAGACCCAGTACTTC.

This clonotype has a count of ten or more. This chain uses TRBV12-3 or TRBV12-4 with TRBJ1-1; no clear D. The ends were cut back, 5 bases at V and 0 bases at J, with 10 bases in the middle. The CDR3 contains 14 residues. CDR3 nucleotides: TGTGCCAGCAGTCGCAGCACATTGAACACTGAAGCTTTCTTT. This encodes CASSRSTLNTEAFF.

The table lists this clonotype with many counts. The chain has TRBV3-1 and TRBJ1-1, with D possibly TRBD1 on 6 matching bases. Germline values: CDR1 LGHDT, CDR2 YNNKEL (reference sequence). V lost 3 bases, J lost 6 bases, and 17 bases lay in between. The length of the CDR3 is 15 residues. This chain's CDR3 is CASSHSRTGGPEAFF. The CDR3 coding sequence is TGTGCCAGCAGCCACTCCAGGACGGGGGGCCCTGAAGCTTTCTTT.

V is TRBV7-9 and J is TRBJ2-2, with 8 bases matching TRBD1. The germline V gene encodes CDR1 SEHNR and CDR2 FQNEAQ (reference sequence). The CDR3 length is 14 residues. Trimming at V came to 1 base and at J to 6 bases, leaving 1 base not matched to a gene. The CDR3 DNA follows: TGTGCCAGCAGCTTAGTACAGGGGGCCGGGGAGCTGTTTTTT. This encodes CASSLVQGAGELFF. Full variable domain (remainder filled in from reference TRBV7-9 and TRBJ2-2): DTGVSQNPRHKITKRGQNVTFRCDPISEHNRLYWYRQTLGQGPEFLTYFQNEAQLEKSRLLSDRFSAERPKGSFSTLEIQRTEQGDSAMYLCASSLVQGAGELFFGEGSRLTVL.

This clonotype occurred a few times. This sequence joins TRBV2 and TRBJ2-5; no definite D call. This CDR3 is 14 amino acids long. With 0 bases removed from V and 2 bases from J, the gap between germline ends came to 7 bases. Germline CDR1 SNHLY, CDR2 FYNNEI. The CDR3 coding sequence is TGTGCCAGCAGTGAAGCGCTGATACAAGAGACCCAGTACTTC. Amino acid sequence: CASSEALIQETQYF. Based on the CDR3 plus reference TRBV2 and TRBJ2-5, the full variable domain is EPEVTQTPSHQVTQMGQEVILRCVPISNHLYFYWYRQILGQKVEFLVSFYNNEISEKSEIFDDQFSVERPDGSNFTLKIRSTKLEDSAMYFCASSEALIQETQYFGPGTRLLVL.

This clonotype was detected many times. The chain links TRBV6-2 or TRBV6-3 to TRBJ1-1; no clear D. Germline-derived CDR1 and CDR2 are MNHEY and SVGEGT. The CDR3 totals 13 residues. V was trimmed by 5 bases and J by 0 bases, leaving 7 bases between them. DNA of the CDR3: TGTGCCAGCAGTCAGACCCTGAACACTGAAGCTTTCTTT. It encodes CASSQTLNTEAFF.

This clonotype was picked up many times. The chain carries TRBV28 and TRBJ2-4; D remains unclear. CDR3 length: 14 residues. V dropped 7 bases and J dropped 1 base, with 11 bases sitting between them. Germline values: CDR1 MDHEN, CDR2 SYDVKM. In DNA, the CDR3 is TGTGCCAGCAACTCGGCAGTCGCCAAAAACATTCAGTACTTC. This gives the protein CASNSAVAKNIQYF.

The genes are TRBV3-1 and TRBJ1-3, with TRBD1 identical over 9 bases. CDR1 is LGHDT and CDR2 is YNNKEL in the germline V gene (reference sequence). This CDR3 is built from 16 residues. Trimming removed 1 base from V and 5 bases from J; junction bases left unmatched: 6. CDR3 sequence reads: CASSQAGTGKRNTIYF. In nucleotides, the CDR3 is TGTGCCAGCAGCCAAGCGGGGACAGGGAAGCGAAACACCATATATTTT.

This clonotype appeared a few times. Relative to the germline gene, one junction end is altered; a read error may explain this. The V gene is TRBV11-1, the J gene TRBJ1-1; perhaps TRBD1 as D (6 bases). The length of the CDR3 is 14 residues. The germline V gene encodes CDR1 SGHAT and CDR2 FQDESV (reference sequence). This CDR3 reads CASSQKQGGTEAFF. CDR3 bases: TGCGCCAGCAGCCAAAAACAGGGAGGCACTGAAGCTTTCTTT.